The 26 T cell receptor beta chains below all came from one sample that was sequenced in a study of blood T cell repertoires in COVID-19. The assay was immunoSEQ multiplex PCR, and TCRdb's table has in-frame clones only and misses some. The sample has over 400,000 clones, approximately 85% seen once; the top ten hold roughly 3.2%. The specimen sequenced was peripheral blood. The receptors were sampled from a human donor in a cohort sampled during active COVID-19.

This chain joins TRBV24-1 and TRBJ2-7, with D maybe TRBD1 (6 bases). This CDR3 spans 13 amino acids. CDR1 and CDR2 from the germline V gene are KGHDR and SFDVKD. Trimming removed 4 bases from V and 6 bases from J, with 12 bases in between. CDR3 protein: CATSDTGWSEQYF. For the CDR3, the DNA is TGTGCCACCAGTGACACAGGGTGGTCCGAGCAGTACTTC.

V is TRBV30 and J is TRBJ1-1; no clear D. Germline CDR1 is GTSNPN and CDR2 is SVGIG (reference sequence). The CDR3 consists of 13 residues. V was trimmed by 4 bases and J by 3 bases, leaving 12 bases between them. CDR3 sequence: CAWTYSGYTEAFF. The CDR3 DNA sequence: TGTGCCTGGACCTACTCGGGGTACACTGAAGCTTTCTTT.

This clone was detected a few times. The chain uses TRBV14 and TRBJ1-6, with 7 bases aligning to TRBD1. The ends lost 2 bases at V and 7 bases at J; junction bases unmatched: 5. The CDR3 spans 15 residues. Germline lookup yields CDR1 SGHDN and CDR2 FVKESK. The chain's CDR3 is CASSQQAGGNSPLHF. CDR3 bases: TGTGCCAGCAGCCAACAGGCAGGGGGAAATTCACCCCTCCACTTT.

The V and J genes are TRBV15 and TRBJ2-1; 11 bases fit TRBD2. The CDR3 has 15 residues. The V gene's germline CDR1 is LNHNV and CDR2 YYDKDF (reference sequence). V was pared by 4 bases and J by 5 bases, with 4 bases of the junction left unmatched. The DNA for the CDR3 is TGTGCCACCAGCACGAAGACTAGCGGGAACAATGAGCAGTTCTTC. Its translation: CATSTKTSGNNEQFF.

The rearrangement uses TRBV5-6 and TRBJ1-6; D uncertain. The ends were cut back, 1 base at V and 5 bases at J, with 13 bases in the middle. The germline gives CDR1 SGHDT, CDR2 YYEEEE. CDR3 length equals 16 residues. CDR3 nucleotides: TGTGCCAGCAGCTTGTATCTTGGGAGGCATAATTCACCCCTCCACTTT. Translating it yields CASSLYLGRHNSPLHF.

J is TRBJ1-1 and V is TRBV29-1; D not certain. V was clipped by 4 bases and J by 1 base, with 10 bases between them. Germline CDR1 and CDR2: SQVTM and ANQGSEA. The CDR3 loop spans 13 amino acids. The chain's CDR3 is CSVGWTENTEAFF. Here the CDR3 DNA reads TGCAGCGTTGGGTGGACTGAGAACACTGAAGCTTTCTTT. Looking up the rest from reference TRBV29-1 and TRBJ1-1 gives the full variable domain: SAVISQKPSRDICQRGTSLTIQCQVDSQVTMMFWYRQQPGQSLTLIATANQGSEATYESGFVIDKFPISRPNLTFSTLTVSNMSPEDSSIYLCSVGWTENTEAFFGQGTRLTVV.

The chain recombines TRBV24-1 with TRBJ2-3; TRBD1 aligns across 10 bases. Trimming took 3 bases from V and 5 from J; bases not matched to a gene: 10. The germline CDR1 and CDR2 sequences are KGHDR and SFDVKD. This CDR3 contains 17 residues. The CDR3 protein is CATSDPSRGDRGDTQYF. CDR3 coding DNA: TGTGCCACCAGTGATCCCTCCAGGGGGGACAGGGGAGATACGCAGTATTTT.

The CDR3: CASSQELYEQYF. CDR3 DNA: TGTGCCAGCAGCCAAGAACTCTACGAGCAGTACTTC. This chain links TRBV3-1 (or the pseudogene TRBV3-2) with TRBJ2-7; D is undetermined. Germline values: CDR1 LGHDT, CDR2 YNNKEL (reference sequence). Trimming pared 0 bases from V and 3 bases from J, leaving 3 bases between. The CDR3 loop spans 12 amino acids.

The rearrangement uses TRBV2 and TRBJ2-2, with D possibly being TRBD2 (5 bases). Germline CDR1 reads SNHLY; CDR2 reads FYNNEI. The CDR3 sequence is 15 residues long. Trimming left V 2 bases short and J 5 bases short, with 12 bases between. The CDR3 loop reads CASSERLADTGELFF. The CDR3 nucleotides are TGTGCCAGCAGTGAAAGGCTAGCTGATACCGGGGAGCTGTTTTTT.

The rearrangement links TRBV6-5 to TRBJ1-4, with 7 positions matching TRBD1. Germline loops: CDR1 MNHEY, CDR2 SVGAGI. CDR3 size: 16 residues. The V segment lost 3 bases and the J segment 4 bases; nucleotides outside the gene matches: 8. The CDR3 coding sequence is TGTGCCAGCAGTTATTCCCCGGGACAGCTTAATGAAAAACTGTTTTTT. This codes for CASSYSPGQLNEKLFF.

This clone was counted at least ten times. The chain couples TRBV28 to TRBJ2-7; 9 nucleotides line up with TRBD2. The germline gives CDR1 MDHEN, CDR2 SYDVKM. J gave up 3 bases and V 5 bases, and 11 bases lay outside the gene matches. The CDR3 is made up of 16 amino acids. The CDR3 DNA reads TGTGCCAGCAGTGCGCCCGATAGCGGGAGATACTACGAGCAGTACTTC. Protein sequence: CASSAPDSGRYYEQYF.

The chain recombines TRBV11-2 with TRBJ1-1, with D tentatively TRBD1 (5 bases). The CDR3 is 13 amino acids. CDR1 is SGHAT, CDR2 FQNNGV, per germline. Trimming shortened V by 2 bases and J by 5 bases, and 9 bases separated the two germline ends. This CDR3 reads CASSLFRGTEAFF. CDR3 sequence (DNA): TGTGCCAGCAGCTTATTTCGGGGGACTGAAGCTTTCTTT.

The chain carries TRBV28 and TRBJ2-7; 7 bases align to TRBD1. Germline loops: CDR1 MDHEN, CDR2 SYDVKM. The J segment lost 3 bases and the V segment lost 6 bases, leaving 14 bases of the junction unmatched. The CDR3 covers 16 residues. CDR3 sequence: CASSSLPGQIGYEQYF. The CDR3, as DNA: TGTGCCAGCAGCTCCCTGCCGGGACAGATAGGCTACGAGCAGTACTTC.

This chain connects TRBV5-1 to TRBJ1-2; D may be TRBD1 (5 bases). CDR3 size: 13 residues. V was shortened by 3 bases and J by 7 bases, with 13 bases between the two germline ends. The germline V gene encodes CDR1 SGHRS and CDR2 YFSETQ. CDR3 bases: TGCGCCAGCAGCTATGACAGACAAGGTGGCTACACCTTC. Translation: CASSYDRQGGYTF.

As concerns this clone: Other DNA sequences in the sample encode the same CDR3. The chain joins TRBV30 to TRBJ1-5, with a tentative D call TRBD1 (6 bases). The CDR3 spans 13 residues. V was clipped by 0 bases and J by 5 bases, with 8 bases between them. Germline V gene lookup returns CDR1 GTSNPN and CDR2 SVGIG (reference sequence). CDR3 DNA sequence: TGTGCCTGGAGTGTGTCAGGGGATCAGCCCCAGCATTTT. Translated, it gives CAWSVSGDQPQHF.

On this clone itself: Other nucleotide sequences from this sample produce the same CDR3. The rearrangement joins TRBV18 to TRBJ2-5; unclear D gene. The CDR3 runs 12 residues. The V gene lost 3 bases and the J gene lost 5 bases, with 7 bases spanning the gap. CDR1 is KGHSH and CDR2 is LQKENI in the germline V gene. For the CDR3, the DNA is TGTGCCAGCTCACCTTCAGGCGAGACCCAGTACTTC. Its protein is CASSPSGETQYF.

Only a few counts were recorded for this clone. The rearrangement links TRBV27 to TRBJ1-3; no clear D. The germline gives CDR1 MNHEY, CDR2 SMNVEV (reference sequence). The length of the CDR3 is 14 residues. V was shortened by 8 bases and J by 4 bases, with 15 bases between the two germline ends. For the CDR3, the DNA is TGTGCCAGCGGCGCCGTGGGGAGGGGAAACACCATATATTTT. This codes for CASGAVGRGNTIYF.

This rearrangement joins TRBV28 to TRBJ1-1, with D unresolved. V was pared by 2 bases and J by 8 bases, with 12 bases between. In germline, CDR1 is MDHEN, CDR2 SYDVKM. CDR3 length equals 13 residues. CDR3 bases: TGTGCCAGCAGTTTAACCGGTCCGCTCGAAGCTTTCTTT. This codes for CASSLTGPLEAFF.

In this sample, this clone turned up once. The J gene is TRBJ1-1, the V gene TRBV9; possible D gene TRBD1, 5 bases. This CDR3 is built from 14 residues. Trimming removed 2 bases at V and 13 bases at J, with 21 bases between. Germline values: CDR1 SGDLS, CDR2 YYNGEE. CDR3 bases: TGTGCCAGCAGCGTCGGAGGGGTGGGCGCCATCGGTTTCTTT. Translated: CASSVGGVGAIGFF.

The gene calls are TRBV6-5 and TRBJ2-3; D gene ambiguous. V was shortened by 0 bases and J by 2 bases, with 6 bases between the two germline ends. There are 14 residues in the CDR3. The V gene's germline CDR1 is MNHEY and CDR2 SVGAGI. The CDR3, as DNA: TGTGCCAGCAGTTACTCGGCTTCCACAGATACGCAGTATTTT. This encodes CASSYSASTDTQYF.

This clone was found a few times. The same CDR3 can be traced to other DNA sequences in this sample. The chain employs TRBV5-1 and TRBJ1-5, with D possibly TRBD1 on 6 matching bases. Trimming pared 4 bases from V and 0 bases from J, leaving 8 bases between. This CDR3 is 14 amino acids long. CDR1 and CDR2 (germline): SGHRS, YFSETQ. CDR3 coding DNA: TGCGCCAGCAGCCCGGACAGTAGCAATCAGCCCCAGCATTTT. As protein: CASSPDSSNQPQHF.

The V and J genes are TRBV5-4 and TRBJ2-7; 8 nucleotides line up with TRBD1. After removal of 5 bases from V and 5 bases from J, the junction contained 6 bases not matched to a gene. CDR1 and CDR2 from the germline V gene are SGHNT and YYREEE (reference sequence). The CDR3 covers 13 residues. The CDR3 DNA reads TGTGCCAGCAGTTTCCAGGGGGCGGACGAGCAGTACTTC. This sequence encodes CASSFQGADEQYF. Combining the CDR3 with reference TRBV5-4 and TRBJ2-7 gives the whole variable domain ETGVTQSPTHLIKTRGQQVTLRCSSQSGHNTVSWYQQALGQGPQFIFQYYREEENGRGNFPPRFSGLQFPNYSSELNVNALELDDSALYLCASSFQGADEQYFGPGTRLTVT.

V gene TRBV24-1 combines with J gene TRBJ2-1, with TRBD2 matching 14 bases. J lost 6 bases, V lost 4 bases, and 4 bases had no gene match. The CDR3 covers 16 residues. Looked up from germline, CDR1 is KGHDR and CDR2 is SFDVKD. The CDR3 coding sequence is TGTGCCACCAGTGAGAGACTAGCGGGAGGGCGCAATGAGCAGTTCTTC. It codes for CATSERLAGGRNEQFF.

This chain links TRBV9 with TRBJ2-1; D unresolved. Trimming pared 4 bases from V and 9 bases from J, leaving 17 bases between. The CDR3 contains 14 residues. The germline gives CDR1 SGDLS, CDR2 YYNGEE. CDR3 sequence: CASSLTQRRSEQFF. The CDR3 coding sequence is TGTGCCAGCAGCCTCACCCAGAGGAGAAGTGAGCAGTTCTTC.

This chain uses TRBV24-1 with TRBJ2-5, with 8 bases lining up with TRBD1. The junction had 8 bases not matched to a gene; V was cut back by 4 bases and J by 5 bases. The CDR3 has 15 residues. CDR1 is KGHDR, CDR2 SFDVKD, per germline. The CDR3 DNA sequence: TGTGCCACCAGTGAACTCAGGGGGCAGTGGGAGACCCAGTACTTC. This translates into CATSELRGQWETQYF.

Concerning this clone: Other DNA sequences within the sample encode an identical CDR3. The CDR3 region is CASSLGQNTEAFF. Here the CDR3 DNA reads TGTGCCAGTAGTTTGGGACAGAACACTGAAGCTTTCTTT. The gene calls are TRBV19 and TRBJ1-1; perhaps TRBD1 as D (6 bases). This CDR3 is built from 13 residues. The V gene lost 5 bases and the J gene lost 1 base, with 8 bases spanning the gap. Germline CDR1 reads LNHDA; CDR2 reads SQIVND (reference sequence). Variable domain in full (rest from reference TRBV19 and TRBJ1-1): DGGITQSPKYLFRKEGQNVTLSCEQNLNHDAMYWYRQDPGQGLRLIYYSQIVNDFQKGDIAEGYSVSREKKESFPLTVTSAQKNPTAFYLCASSLGQNTEAFFGQGTRLTVV.